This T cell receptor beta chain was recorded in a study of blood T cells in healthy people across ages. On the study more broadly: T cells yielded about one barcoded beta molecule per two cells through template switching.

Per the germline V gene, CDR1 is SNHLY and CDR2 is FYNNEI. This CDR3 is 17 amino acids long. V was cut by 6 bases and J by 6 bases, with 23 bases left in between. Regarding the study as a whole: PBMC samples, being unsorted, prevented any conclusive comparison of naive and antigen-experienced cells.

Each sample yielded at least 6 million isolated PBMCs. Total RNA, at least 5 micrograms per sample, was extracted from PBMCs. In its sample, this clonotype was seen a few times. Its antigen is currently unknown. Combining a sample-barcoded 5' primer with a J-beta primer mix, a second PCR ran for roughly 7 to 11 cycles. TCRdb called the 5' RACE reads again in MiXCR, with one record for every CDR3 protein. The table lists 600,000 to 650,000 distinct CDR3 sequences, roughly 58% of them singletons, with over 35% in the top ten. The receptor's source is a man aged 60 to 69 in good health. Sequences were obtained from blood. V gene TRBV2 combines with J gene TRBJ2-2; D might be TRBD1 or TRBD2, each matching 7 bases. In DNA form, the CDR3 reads TGTGCCAGCAGCTCCCGGTGGGAGGGGGCGCTTTCCGGGGAGCTGTTTTTT. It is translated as CASSSRWEGALSGELFF.